A selection of T cell receptor beta chains follows, all from one sample in a study of blood T cell repertoires in COVID-19. Sequenced by immunoSEQ multiplex PCR; TCRdb stores in-frame clones only, minus some. This sample carries around 180,000 clones, roughly 88% of them seen once, and the ten largest clones take 7% to 10%. Material: PBMCs or T cells enriched from blood (not recorded which). Receptors originate from a woman in her thirties who had recovered from COVID-19. The CDR3 runs from the conserved cysteine through the conserved F or W. D genes are given only for firm matches. Only some rows state a clone size, as once, few, many or a class for expanded clones.

D	size	V	J	DNA	CDR3
NA	NA	TRBV7-3	TRBJ2-1	TGTGCCAGCAGCCTTGATCGGGGCTCCTACAATGAGCAGTTCTTC	CASSLDRGSYNEQFF
TRBD2	NA	TRBV6-2/TRBV6-3	TRBJ2-7	TGTGCCAGCAGTTGGGGACTAGCACAATATGAGCAGTACTTC	CASSWGLAQYEQYF
NA	NA	TRBV24-1	TRBJ2-5	TGTGCCACCAGTGACAATAGCGGAGACCAAGAGACCCAGTACTTC	CATSDNSGDQETQYF
NA	few	TRBV4-1	TRBJ1-3	TGCGCCAGCAGCCAAGGATTGAGCGGAAACACCATATATTTT	CASSQGLSGNTIYF
TRBD2	NA	TRBV2	TRBJ2-7	TGTGCCAGCCAGACTAGCGGGAGTTCCGAGCAGTACTTC	CASQTSGSSEQYF
NA	NA	TRBV7-6	TRBJ2-3	TGTGCCAGCAGCTTAGGGGCAGGGGTAGATACGCAGTATTTT	CASSLGAGVDTQYF
TRBD1	NA	TRBV28	TRBJ1-5	TGTGCCAGCAGTTTAGCCCCCTGGGGGACAGGGAATCAGCCCCAGCATTTT	CASSLAPWGTGNQPQHF
TRBD1	NA	TRBV19	TRBJ2-4	TGTGCCAGTAGTTACCTCCTACAGGGGACCAAAAACATTCAGTACTTC	CASSYLLQGTKNIQYF
TRBD1	NA	TRBV19	TRBJ2-7	TGTGCCAGTAGTATTTCCGGGACCCAGGGGGACCAGCAGTACTTC	CASSISGTQGDQQYF
NA	NA	TRBV11-1	TRBJ2-5	TGTGCCAGCAGCACCTGGACAGCACCCCAAGAGACCCAGTACTTC	CASSTWTAPQETQYF
TRBD2	NA	TRBV30	TRBJ2-7	TGTGCCTGGAGCGACGGGACTAGCGGGAGGGCTGACTACGAGCAGTACTTC	CAWSDGTSGRADYEQYF
NA	NA	TRBV11-2	TRBJ1-1	TGTGCCAGCAGCTTAGTGCAGGGAGGGACTGAAGCTTTCTTT	CASSLVQGGTEAFF
NA	once	TRBV7-3	TRBJ1-1	TGTGCCAGCAGCGCGGACAGTAACACTGAAGCTTTCTTT	CASSADSNTEAFF
TRBD2	NA	TRBV25-1	TRBJ2-1	TGTGCCAGCAGTGGTTCTAGCGGGAAGACCTACAATGAGCAGTTCTTC	CASSGSSGKTYNEQFF
TRBD2	NA	TRBV19	TRBJ2-1	TGTGCCAGTAGTCTCCGAGGACTAGCGGGCAATGAGCAGTTCTTC	CASSLRGLAGNEQFF
NA	NA	TRBV6-5	TRBJ1-1	TGTGCCAGCAGTAACAACAGGGACACTGAAGCTTTCTTT	CASSNNRDTEAFF
NA	NA	TRBV2	TRBJ2-2	TGTGCCAGCAGTGTTGCCGATGCGGGGACCGGGGAGCTGTTTTTT	CASSVADAGTGELFF
TRBD1	NA	TRBV6-4	TRBJ2-2	TGTGCCAGCAGTGAAGGAGACAGGGACACCGGGGAGCTGTTTTTT	CASSEGDRDTGELFF
TRBD1	once	TRBV7-8	TRBJ1-5	TGTGCCAGCAGCTCCGCCCGTGGACAGGTACTCAATCAGCCCCAGCATTTT	CASSSARGQVLNQPQHF
NA	NA	TRBV6-5	TRBJ1-2	TGTGCCAGCACCAACAGGGAGAGTGGTAACTATGGCTACACCTTC	CASTNRESGNYGYTF
NA	NA	TRBV11-2	TRBJ1-4	TGTGCCAGCAGGAGAACCACAACTAATGAAAAACTGTTTTTT	CASRRTTTNEKLFF
TRBD1	NA	TRBV6-5	TRBJ1-4	TGTGCCAGCAGTTACTCCACAGGGGTGGAAAAACTGTTTTTT	CASSYSTGVEKLFF
TRBD1	NA	TRBV7-8	TRBJ2-7	TGTGCCAGCAGCCTGGGGGTATGGGGACAGGGGGCCTACGAGCAGTACTTC	CASSLGVWGQGAYEQYF
NA	NA	TRBV7-9	TRBJ1-1	TGTGCCAGCAGCTTAGCCCAGGGATCGAACACTGAAGCTTTCTTT	CASSLAQGSNTEAFF
TRBD2	NA	TRBV7-3	TRBJ2-1	TGTGCCAGCAGCATAGGGACTAGCGGGAGCTTGGGCAATGAGCAGTTCTTC	CASSIGTSGSLGNEQFF
NA	NA	TRBV11-3	TRBJ2-7	TGTGCCAGCAGCTTAGGGCAGGGCACCTACGAGCAGTACTTC	CASSLGQGTYEQYF
NA	NA	TRBV19	TRBJ1-2	TGTGCCAGTAGTATAAGAGGGTCACGGGGGATTAGTGGCTACACCTTC	CASSIRGSRGISGYTF
TRBD2	NA	TRBV2	TRBJ2-1	TGTGCCAGCAGTGTGAGACTAGCGCCGAAAGACAATGAGCAGTTCTTC	CASSVRLAPKDNEQFF
NA	NA	TRBV5-6	TRBJ2-1	TGTGCCAGCAGCTTAGGGGGTAGGAATGAGCAGTTCTTC	CASSLGGRNEQFF
TRBD2	NA	TRBV9	TRBJ2-5	TGTGCCAGCAGCGCCGGACTAGCGAAAGAGACCCAGTACTTC	CASSAGLAKETQYF
NA	NA	TRBV5-1	TRBJ2-7	TGCGCCAGCAGGGGGGCCCACTACGAGCAGTACTTC	CASRGAHYEQYF
NA	NA	TRBV6-5	TRBJ2-2	TGTGCCAGTCGTAATGACAGAGCGAACACCGGGGAGCTGTTTTTT	CASRNDRANTGELFF
TRBD1	NA	TRBV7-2	TRBJ2-2	TGTGCCAGCAGCACCCGACAGGGGGGCACCGGGGAGCTGTTTTTT	CASSTRQGGTGELFF
NA	NA	TRBV2	TRBJ2-1	TGTGCCAGCAGTGAATTGAGGAGCTCCTACAATGAGCAGTTCTTC	CASSELRSSYNEQFF
NA	NA	TRBV7-2	TRBJ1-6	TGTGCCAGCAGCTTAGATATGAATTCACCCCTCCACTTT	CASSLDMNSPLHF
NA	NA	TRBV29-1	TRBJ2-3	TGCAGCGTTGCCGGCGGGATAGGGTTACCAAGCACAGATACGCAGTATTTT	CSVAGGIGLPSTDTQYF
NA	NA	TRBV6-6	TRBJ2-1	TGTGCCAGCAGTTACATAGCGGACGAGCAGTTCTTC	CASSYIADEQFF
NA	NA	TRBV27	TRBJ2-7	TGTGCCAGCAGTTTGAGCCAGGGGTCAGTCGAGCAGTACTTC	CASSLSQGSVEQYF
TRBD2	NA	TRBV5-8	TRBJ2-1	TGTGCCAGCAGCGTCGGGACTAGCGGGAGGGTTGGTCATGAGCAGTTCTTC	CASSVGTSGRVGHEQFF
TRBD2	NA	TRBV3-1/TRBV3-2	TRBJ2-7	TGTGCCAGCAGCCAAGTCAGCGGGACCTACGAGCAGTACTTC	CASSQVSGTYEQYF
NA	NA	TRBV25-1	TRBJ1-6	TGTGCCAGCAGTGAATTTTTTGGGACACCGTATAATTCACCCCTCCACTTT	CASSEFFGTPYNSPLHF
NA	NA	TRBV19	TRBJ1-1	TGTGCCAGTAGTATAGGGACAAGATGGGCTTTCTTT	CASSIGTRWAFF
NA	NA	TRBV19	TRBJ2-3	TGTGCCAGTAGTACACAGGGAAGCTCAGATACGCAGTATTTT	CASSTQGSSDTQYF
NA	NA	TRBV5-6	TRBJ1-6	TGTGCCAGCAGCTTGAAGGAGACGGCTAATTCACCCCTCCACTTT	CASSLKETANSPLHF
NA	NA	TRBV7-2	TRBJ1-3	TGTGCCAGCAGCTTAGTCGCAGGCCTCTCTGGAAACACCATATATTTT	CASSLVAGLSGNTIYF
NA	NA	TRBV11-2	TRBJ2-1	TGTGCCAGCAGCCCAGGTAGCGGTAGCTCCTACAATGAGCAGTTCTTC	CASSPGSGSSYNEQFF
TRBD1	NA	TRBV5-1	TRBJ2-2	TGCGCCAGCAGCTTGGCCGATGGGCAGGGGGTCGCCGGGGAGCTGTTTTTT	CASSLADGQGVAGELFF
NA	once	TRBV9	TRBJ1-5	TGTGCCGGACGGACGGGACATAAGAAGCAGCCCCAGCATTTT	CAGRTGHKKQPQHF
NA	NA	TRBV19	TRBJ2-5	TGTGCCAGTAGTAAGGCCAGGACACCGAAGGAGACCCAGTACTTC	CASSKARTPKETQYF
NA	NA	TRBV3-1/TRBV3-2	TRBJ1-1	TGTGCCAGCAGCCCAGTCAGGGAAGGTTGGAACACTGAAGCTTTCTTT	CASSPVREGWNTEAFF
TRBD2	NA	TRBV28	TRBJ2-7	TGTGCCAGCAGTTTATCGTCCTCGAGCGGGAGTTACGACGAGCAGTACTTC	CASSLSSSSGSYDEQYF
TRBD1	NA	TRBV7-3	TRBJ2-7	TGTGCCAGCAGCGCGGGGACAGGGGGCCACGAGCAGTACTTC	CASSAGTGGHEQYF
NA	NA	TRBV24-1	TRBJ2-1	TGTGCCACCAGTGATGTCGCCACGAGGGCGAGGGATGAGCAGTTCTTC	CATSDVATRARDEQFF
NA	NA	TRBV28	TRBJ1-4	TGTGCCAGCAGGAGTGGTGGTAATTATGAAAAACTGTTTTTT	CASRSGGNYEKLFF
NA	NA	TRBV27	TRBJ2-7	TGTGCCAGCAGACTGACAGCCCTCCACGAGCAGTACTTC	CASRLTALHEQYF